Included here is one TCR beta chain sequence, with context. Authors' processing steps: Amplifying reference gene primers gave estimates of nucleated cell counts. TCRdb's table, derived via immunoSEQ multiplex PCR, lists solely in-frame clones and lacks some. The V and J calls and clone size were taken over from that table, and D and trimming were inferred from the DNA. This sample has roughly 71,000 clones, with about nine tenths found just once. The CDR3 is 15 residues long. Looked up from germline, CDR1 is MDHEN and CDR2 is SYDVKM. V lost 6 bases to trimming and J lost 1 base, with 13 bases between them. This sample was included in a study of blood T cell repertoires in COVID-19. Study-level background: Samples taken during acute and convalescent COVID-19 were collected in the United States, Italy and Spain. PBMCs, B-cell-depleted T cells, or T cells provided the cDNA or gDNA that made up the material.

The clonotype was recovered from a man between 25 and 39 years old with acute or convalescent COVID-19. This chain links TRBV28 with TRBJ1-5, with no clear D. Material: peripheral blood. The CDR3 protein is CASRPTPRSNQPQHF. The CDR3 coding sequence is TGTGCCAGCAGGCCTACCCCTCGGAGCAATCAGCCCCAGCATTTT.